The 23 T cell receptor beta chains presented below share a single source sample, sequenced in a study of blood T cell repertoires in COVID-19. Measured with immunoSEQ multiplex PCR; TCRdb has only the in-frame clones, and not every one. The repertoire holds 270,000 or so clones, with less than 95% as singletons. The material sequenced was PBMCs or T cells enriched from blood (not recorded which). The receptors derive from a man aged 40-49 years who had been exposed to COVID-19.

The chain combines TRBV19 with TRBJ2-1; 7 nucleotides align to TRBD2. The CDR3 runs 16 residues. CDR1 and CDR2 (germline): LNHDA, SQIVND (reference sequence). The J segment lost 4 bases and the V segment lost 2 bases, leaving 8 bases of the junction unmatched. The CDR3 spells CASSIQSSGVYNEQFF. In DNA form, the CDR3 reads TGTGCCAGTAGTATACAGTCTAGCGGCGTTTACAATGAGCAGTTCTTC.

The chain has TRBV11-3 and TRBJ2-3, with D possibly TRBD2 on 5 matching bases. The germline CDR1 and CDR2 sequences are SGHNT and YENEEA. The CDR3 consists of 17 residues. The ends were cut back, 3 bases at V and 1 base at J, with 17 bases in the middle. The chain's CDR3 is CASSFGTGSRGTDTQYF. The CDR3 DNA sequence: TGTGCCAGCAGCTTCGGAACGGGAAGCCGTGGCACAGATACGCAGTATTTT.

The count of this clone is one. The CDR3 is CASSQVGTGRFYEQYF. CDR3 nucleotide sequence: TGTGCCAGCAGCCAAGTAGGGACAGGGCGATTCTACGAGCAGTACTTC. This chain joins TRBV4-2 and TRBJ2-7; TRBD1 matches 9 bases. CDR3 length equals 16 residues. Germline V lookup: CDR1 LGHNA, CDR2 YNFKEQ. V dropped 1 base and J dropped 3; count of bases not matched to a gene: 7.

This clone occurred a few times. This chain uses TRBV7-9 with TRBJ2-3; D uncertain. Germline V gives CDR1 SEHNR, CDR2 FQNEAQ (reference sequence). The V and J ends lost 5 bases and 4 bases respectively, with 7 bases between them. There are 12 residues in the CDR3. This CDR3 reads CASSISPDTQYF. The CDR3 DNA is TGTGCCAGCAGCATAAGCCCAGATACGCAGTATTTT.

CDR3 nucleotides: TGTGCCAGCAGTTTAGGGCTAGCGGGAACTTACGAGCAGTACTTC. As protein: CASSLGLAGTYEQYF. The chain combines TRBV28 with TRBJ2-7; 9 positions match TRBD2. The CDR3 is made up of 15 amino acids. Germline assignment: CDR1 MDHEN and CDR2 SYDVKM. V dropped 2 bases and J dropped 4; count of bases not matched to a gene: 6.

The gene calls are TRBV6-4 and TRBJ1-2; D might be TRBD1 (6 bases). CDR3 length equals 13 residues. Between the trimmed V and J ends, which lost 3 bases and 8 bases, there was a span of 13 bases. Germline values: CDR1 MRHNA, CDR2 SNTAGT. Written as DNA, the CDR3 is TGTGCCAGCAGTGATTCGACAGGCAGCGGCTACACCTTC. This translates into CASSDSTGSGYTF.

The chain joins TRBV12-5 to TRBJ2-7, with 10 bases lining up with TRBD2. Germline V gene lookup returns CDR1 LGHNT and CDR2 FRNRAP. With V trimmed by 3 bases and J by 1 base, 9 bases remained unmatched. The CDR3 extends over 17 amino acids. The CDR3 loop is CASGLGAGSGRSYEQYF. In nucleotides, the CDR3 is TGTGCTAGTGGTTTAGGAGCGGGTAGCGGGAGGTCCTACGAGCAGTACTTC.

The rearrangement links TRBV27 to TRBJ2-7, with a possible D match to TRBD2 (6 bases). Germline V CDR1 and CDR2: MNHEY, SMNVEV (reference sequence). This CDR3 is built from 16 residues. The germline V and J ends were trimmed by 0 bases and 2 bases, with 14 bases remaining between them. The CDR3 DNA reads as TGTGCCAGCAGTTTATCGAGCGGGCTTACTCCCTACGAGCAGTACTTC. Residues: CASSLSSGLTPYEQYF.

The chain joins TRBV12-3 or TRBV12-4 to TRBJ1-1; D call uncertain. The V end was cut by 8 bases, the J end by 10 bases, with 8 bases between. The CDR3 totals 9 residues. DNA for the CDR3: TGTGCCAGCGGATCAGGAGCTTTCTTT. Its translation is CASGSGAFF.

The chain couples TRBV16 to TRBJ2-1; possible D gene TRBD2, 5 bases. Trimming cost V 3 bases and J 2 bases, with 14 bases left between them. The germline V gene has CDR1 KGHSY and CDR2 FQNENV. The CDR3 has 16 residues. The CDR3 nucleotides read TGTGCCAGCAGCCAGCTGGACGCCGGGGCCTACAATGAGCAGTTCTTC. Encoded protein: CASSQLDAGAYNEQFF.

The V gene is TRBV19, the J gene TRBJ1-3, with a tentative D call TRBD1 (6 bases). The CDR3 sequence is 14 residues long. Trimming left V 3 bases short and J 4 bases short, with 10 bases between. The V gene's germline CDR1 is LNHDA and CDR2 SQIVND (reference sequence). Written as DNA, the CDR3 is TGTGCCAGTAGTATTCAGGGGCCCGGAAACACCATATATTTT. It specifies CASSIQGPGNTIYF.

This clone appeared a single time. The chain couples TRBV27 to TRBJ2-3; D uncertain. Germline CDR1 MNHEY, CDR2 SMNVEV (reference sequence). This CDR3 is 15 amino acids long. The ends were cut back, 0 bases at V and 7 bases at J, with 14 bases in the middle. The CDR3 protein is CASSLSRRSGNTQYF. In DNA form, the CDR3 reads TGTGCCAGCAGTTTATCGCGACGGAGTGGCAATACGCAGTATTTT.

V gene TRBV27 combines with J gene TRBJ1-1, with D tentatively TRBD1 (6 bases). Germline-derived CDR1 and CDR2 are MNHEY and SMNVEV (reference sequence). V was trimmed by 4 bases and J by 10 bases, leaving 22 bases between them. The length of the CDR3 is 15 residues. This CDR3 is CASSSRTVPPGGAFF. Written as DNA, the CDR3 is TGTGCCAGCAGTTCCAGGACAGTCCCGCCCGGCGGAGCTTTCTTT.

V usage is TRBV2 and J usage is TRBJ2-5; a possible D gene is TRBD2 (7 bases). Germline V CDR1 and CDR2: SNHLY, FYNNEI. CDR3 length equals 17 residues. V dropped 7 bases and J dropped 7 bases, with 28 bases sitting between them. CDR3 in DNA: TGTGCCAGCAAAACCCCAAAAGCGGGACCCTCGGGGGCGACCCAGTACTTC. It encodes CASKTPKAGPSGATQYF.

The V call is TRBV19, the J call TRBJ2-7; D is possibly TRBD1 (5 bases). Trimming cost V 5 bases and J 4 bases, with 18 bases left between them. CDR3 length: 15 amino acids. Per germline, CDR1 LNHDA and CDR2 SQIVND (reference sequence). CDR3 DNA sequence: TGTGCCAGTAGTGTGCTACAGGCCCCTGGATACGAGCAGTACTTC. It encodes CASSVLQAPGYEQYF.

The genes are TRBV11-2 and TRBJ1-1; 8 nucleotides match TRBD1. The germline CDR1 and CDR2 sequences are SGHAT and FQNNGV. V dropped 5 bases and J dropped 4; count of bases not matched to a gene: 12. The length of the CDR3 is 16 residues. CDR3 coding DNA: TGTGCCAGCAGCCTGCTTAGATACCAGGGGGCCACTGAAGCTTTCTTT. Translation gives CASSLLRYQGATEAFF.

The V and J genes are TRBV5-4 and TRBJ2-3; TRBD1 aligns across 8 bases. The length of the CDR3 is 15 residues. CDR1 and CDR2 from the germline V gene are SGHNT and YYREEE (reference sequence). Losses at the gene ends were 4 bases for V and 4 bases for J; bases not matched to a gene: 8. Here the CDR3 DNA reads TGTGCCAGCAGCACACCGACAGGGGCGGCAGATACGCAGTATTTT. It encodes CASSTPTGAADTQYF.

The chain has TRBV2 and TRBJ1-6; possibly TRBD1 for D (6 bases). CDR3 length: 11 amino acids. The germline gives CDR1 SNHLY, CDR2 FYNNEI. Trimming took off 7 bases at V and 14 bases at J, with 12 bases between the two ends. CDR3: CASTDSGALHF. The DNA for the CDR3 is TGTGCCAGCACCGATTCAGGGGCCCTCCACTTT. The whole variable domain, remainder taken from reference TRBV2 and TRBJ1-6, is EPEVTQTPSHQVTQMGQEVILRCVPISNHLYFYWYRQILGQKVEFLVSFYNNEISEKSEIFDDQFSVERPDGSNFTLKIRSTKLEDSAMYFCASTDSGALHFGNGTRLTVT.

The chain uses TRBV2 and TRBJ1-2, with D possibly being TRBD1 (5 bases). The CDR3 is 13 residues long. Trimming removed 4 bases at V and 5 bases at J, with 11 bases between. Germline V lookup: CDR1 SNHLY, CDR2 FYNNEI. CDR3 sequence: CASSGDSSYGYTF. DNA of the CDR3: TGTGCCAGCAGTGGTGACAGTTCGTATGGCTACACCTTC. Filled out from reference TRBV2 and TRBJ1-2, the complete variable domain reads EPEVTQTPSHQVTQMGQEVILRCVPISNHLYFYWYRQILGQKVEFLVSFYNNEISEKSEIFDDQFSVERPDGSNFTLKIRSTKLEDSAMYFCASSGDSSYGYTFGSGTRLTVV.

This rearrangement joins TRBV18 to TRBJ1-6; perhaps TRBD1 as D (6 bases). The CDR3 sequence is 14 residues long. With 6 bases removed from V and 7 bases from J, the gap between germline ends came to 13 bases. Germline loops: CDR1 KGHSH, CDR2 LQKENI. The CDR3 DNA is TGTGCCAGCTCTCAGGGGTTACTCAATTCACCCCTCCACTTT. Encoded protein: CASSQGLLNSPLHF.

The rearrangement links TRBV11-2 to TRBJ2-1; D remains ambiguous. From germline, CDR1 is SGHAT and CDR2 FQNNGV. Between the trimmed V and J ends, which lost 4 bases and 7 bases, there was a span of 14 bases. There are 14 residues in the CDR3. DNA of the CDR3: TGTGCCAGCAGCTATGGTAGCAATAAGAATGAGCAGTTCTTC. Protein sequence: CASSYGSNKNEQFF. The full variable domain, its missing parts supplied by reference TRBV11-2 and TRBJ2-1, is EAGVAQSPRYKIIEKRQSVAFWCNPISGHATLYWYQQILGQGPKLLIQFQNNGVVDDSQLPKDRFSAERLKGVDSTLKIQPAKLEDSAVYLCASSYGSNKNEQFFGPGTRLTVL.

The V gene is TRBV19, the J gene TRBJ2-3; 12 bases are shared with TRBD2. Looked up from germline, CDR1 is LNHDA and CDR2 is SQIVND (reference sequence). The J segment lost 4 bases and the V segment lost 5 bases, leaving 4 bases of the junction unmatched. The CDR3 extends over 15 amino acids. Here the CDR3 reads CASSLLAGGSDTQYF. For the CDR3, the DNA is TGTGCCAGTAGTCTACTAGCGGGAGGCTCAGATACGCAGTATTTT.

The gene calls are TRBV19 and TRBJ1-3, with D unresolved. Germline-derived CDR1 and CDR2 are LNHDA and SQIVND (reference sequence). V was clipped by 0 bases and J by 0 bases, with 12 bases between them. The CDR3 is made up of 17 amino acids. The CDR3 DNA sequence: TGTGCCAGTAGTATAGATCTCGGGTCAAACTCTGGAAACACCATATATTTT. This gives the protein CASSIDLGSNSGNTIYF.